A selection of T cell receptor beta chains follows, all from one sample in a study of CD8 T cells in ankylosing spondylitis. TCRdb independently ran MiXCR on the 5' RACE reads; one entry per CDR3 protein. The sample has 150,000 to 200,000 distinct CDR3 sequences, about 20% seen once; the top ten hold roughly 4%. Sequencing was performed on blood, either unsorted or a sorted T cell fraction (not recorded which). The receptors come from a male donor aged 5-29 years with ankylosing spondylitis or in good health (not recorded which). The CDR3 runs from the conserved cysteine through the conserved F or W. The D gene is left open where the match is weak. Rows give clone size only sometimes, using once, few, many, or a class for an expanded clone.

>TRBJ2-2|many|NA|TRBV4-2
TGTGCCAGCAGCCAAGTCGGGGCCGTGGACACCGGGGAGCTGTTTTTT
CASSQVGAVDTGELFF
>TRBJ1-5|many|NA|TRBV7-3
TGTGCCAGCAGCTTACCTGGGCAGCCCCAGCATTTT
CASSLPGQPQHF
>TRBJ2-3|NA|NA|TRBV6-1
TGTGCCAGCAGTGAAAGTCAGGGATTTGGCACAGATACGCAGTATTTT
CASSESQGFGTDTQYF
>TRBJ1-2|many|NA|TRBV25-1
TGTGCCAGCAGTGAAGGCCAGCCGCATAATGGCTACACCTTC
CASSEGQPHNGYTF
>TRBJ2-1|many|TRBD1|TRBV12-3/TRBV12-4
TGTGCCAGCAGACGACGACAGGGGGTGGACAATGAGCAGTTCTTC
CASRRRQGVDNEQFF
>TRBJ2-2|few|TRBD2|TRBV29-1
TGCAGCGTGGCAGGACTAGCGGGAGCGAACACCGGGGAGCTGTTTTTT
CSVAGLAGANTGELFF
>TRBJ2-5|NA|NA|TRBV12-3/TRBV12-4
TGTGCCAGCAGTTTCTTGGGGGCTTTGGAGACCCAGTACTTC
CASSFLGALETQYF
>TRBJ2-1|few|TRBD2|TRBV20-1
TGCAGTGCGCGGCCGACTAGCGGGTATTGCCATGAGCAGTTCTTC
CSARPTSGYCHEQFF
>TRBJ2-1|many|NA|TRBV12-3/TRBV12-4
TGTGCCAGCAGGGGGGGTCGACTTTCCTCAGAGCAGTTCTTC
CASRGGRLSSEQFF
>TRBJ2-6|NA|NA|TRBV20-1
TGCAGTGCTAGAGCTGGGGCCAACGTCCTGACTTTC
CSARAGANVLTF
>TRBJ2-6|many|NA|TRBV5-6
TGTGCCAGCAGCTTGAAATTCAACTCTGGGGCCAACGTCCTGACTTTC
CASSLKFNSGANVLTF
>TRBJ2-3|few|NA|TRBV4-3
TGCGCCAGCAGCCAAGAGGACGGGGACACAGATACGCAGTATTTT
CASSQEDGDTDTQYF
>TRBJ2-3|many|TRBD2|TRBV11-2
TGTGCCAGCAGCCCACAGGGACTAGCGGGAGGTGGGGATACGCAGTATTTT
CASSPQGLAGGGDTQYF
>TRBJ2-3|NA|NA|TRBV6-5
TGTGCCAGCAAACCGGGATCCATACCAGATACGCAGTATTTT
CASKPGSIPDTQYF
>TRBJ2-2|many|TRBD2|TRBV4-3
TGCGCCAGCAGCCAAGATACGCTAGCGGGAGCCCATAACACCGGGGAGCTGTTTTTT
CASSQDTLAGAHNTGELFF
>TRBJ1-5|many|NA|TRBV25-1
TGTGCCAGCAGGAGGGGGAATCAGCCCCAGCATTTT
CASRRGNQPQHF
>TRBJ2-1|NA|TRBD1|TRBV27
TGTGCCAGCTCCTTCGGACAGGGGGGCTACAATGAGCAGTTCTTC
CASSFGQGGYNEQFF
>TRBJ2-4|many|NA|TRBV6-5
TGTGCCAGCACCTCGGGCGGACTAGCCAAAAACATTCAGTACTTC
CASTSGGLAKNIQYF
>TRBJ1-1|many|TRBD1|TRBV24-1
TGTGCCACCAGTGATTCGACAGGGGGGGCTTGGTGGACTGAAGCTTTCTTT
CATSDSTGGAWWTEAFF
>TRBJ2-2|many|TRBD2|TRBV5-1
TGCGCCAGCAGCCCATCGGGTAGCGGGAGGGCCTCACTCACCGGGGAGCTGTTTTTT
CASSPSGSGRASLTGELFF
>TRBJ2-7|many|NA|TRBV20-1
TGCAGTGCTAGAGATTCACACTACGAGCAGTACTTC
CSARDSHYEQYF
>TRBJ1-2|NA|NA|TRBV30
TGTGCCTGGAGACCGCCAAGGGGGGCCCCTATTAACTATGGCTACACCTTC
CAWRPPRGAPINYGYTF
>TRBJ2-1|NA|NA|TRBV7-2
TGTGCCAGCAGCTTAGTGGTAGGGCGGGATGAGCAGTTCTTC
CASSLVVGRDEQFF
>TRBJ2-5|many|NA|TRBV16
TGTGCCAGCAGCCAATACCTTGGAGGCGAGACCCAGTACTTC
CASSQYLGGETQYF
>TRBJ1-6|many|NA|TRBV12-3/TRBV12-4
TGTGCCAGCAGTTCTTTATTAAATTCACCCCTCCACTTT
CASSSLLNSPLHF
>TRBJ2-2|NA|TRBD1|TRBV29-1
TGCGGGGGGGACAGGGAGGTCACCGGGGAGCTGTTTTTT
CGGDREVTGELFF
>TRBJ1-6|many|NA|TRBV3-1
TGTGCCAGCAGCCAAGTGGTTGGGGGCCGAGGGTCACCCCTCCACTTT
CASSQVVGGRGSPLHF
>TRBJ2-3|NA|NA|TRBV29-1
TGCAGCGTTGGGACAGCGAAAGATACGCAGTATTTT
CSVGTAKDTQYF
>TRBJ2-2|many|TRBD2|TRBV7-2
TGTGCCAGCAGCGGGGGACTAGCGGGAGCCGGGGAGCTGTTTTTT
CASSGGLAGAGELFF
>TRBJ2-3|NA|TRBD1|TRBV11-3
TGTGCCAGCAGCTCAACTCGACAGGGGGCCGGAGATACGCAGTATTTT
CASSSTRQGAGDTQYF
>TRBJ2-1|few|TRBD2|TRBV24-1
TGTGCCACCAGTGGGGAGGGATCATACAATGAGCAGTTCTTC
CATSGEGSYNEQFF
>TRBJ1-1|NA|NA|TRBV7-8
TGTGCCAGCAGCTTCCATCTCGCCCGACAGGAGGGGAACACTGAAGCTTTCTTT
CASSFHLARQEGNTEAFF
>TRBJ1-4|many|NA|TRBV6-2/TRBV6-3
TGTGCCAGCAGTTACTCCCGTGAAAAACTGTTTTTT
CASSYSREKLFF
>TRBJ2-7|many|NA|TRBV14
TGTGCCAGCAGCCAAGAGTCTGGGGGCAACGAGCAGTACTTC
CASSQESGGNEQYF
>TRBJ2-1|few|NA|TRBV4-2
TGTGCCAGCAGCCACCCCACTAGCAATGAGCAGTTCTTC
CASSHPTSNEQFF
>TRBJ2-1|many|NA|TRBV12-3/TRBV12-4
TGTGCCAGCCTGTCCGGGACTTTCATGAAACACAATGAGCAGTTCTTC
CASLSGTFMKHNEQFF